A single sample gave rise to the 8 T cell receptor beta chains below, sequenced in a study of Graves' ophthalmopathy and Graves' hyperthyroidism (dated by TCRdb to between 2018 and 2020). Sequencing took place on an Illumina HiSeq 2000. TCR beta CDR3 regions were amplified from RNA transcripts for repertoire sequencing. HTBI primers and the Qiagen OneStep RT-PCR kit were used in a first-round RT-PCR, which was followed by a second-round multiplex PCR, size selection and purification. The public sequencing data were trimmed at Q25 with fastp and processed into clonotypes with MiXCR by TCRdb, which kept only in-frame beta chains. Merged by CDR3 protein, the rows form single entries marked with the most common genes and DNA. This sample holds about 400,000 distinct CDR3 sequences; around a fifth were observed only once. 2.5% to 3.5% of the sample belongs to the ten largest clones. Sequenced material: peripheral blood. Source of these receptors: a woman between 18 and 29 years old with stable Graves' hyperthyroidism. Donor details come from another sample of the same person, matched by shared clones.

This clonotype was detected ten times or more. The chain links TRBV12-3 or TRBV12-4 to TRBJ1-2; D gene ambiguous. This CDR3 is built from 14 residues. V shed 5 bases and J shed 5 bases, with 15 bases lying between them. The CDR3 is CASSPGSLLYGYTF. The CDR3 nucleotides are TGTGCCAGCAGTCCGGGGAGTCTTTTGTATGGCTACACCTTC.

This clonotype has ten or more counts. The rearrangement links TRBV20-1 to TRBJ2-5; 8 positions agree with TRBD1. The CDR3 contains 18 residues. The trim removed 1 base at V and 2 bases at J, leaving 15 bases unmatched. In germline, CDR1 is DFQATT, CDR2 SNEGSKA (reference sequence). The CDR3 loop is CSARADKGQGADQETQYF. For the CDR3, the DNA is TGCAGTGCTAGAGCTGACAAGGGGCAGGGGGCCGATCAAGAGACCCAGTACTTC.

The table lists this clonotype with many counts. The V and J genes are TRBV13 and TRBJ2-2, with D perhaps TRBD2 (5 bases). V lost 3 bases and J lost 6, with 14 bases in between. The CDR3 totals 15 residues. Germline lookup yields CDR1 PRHDT and CDR2 FYEKMQ (reference sequence). In DNA form, the CDR3 reads TGTGCCAGCAGCTTGGCGGGCAGTTCCCCCGGGGAGCTGTTTTTT. Amino acid sequence: CASSLAGSSPGELFF.

A few counts support this clonotype. This chain connects TRBV7-2 to TRBJ2-2, with TRBD2 matching 7 bases. This CDR3 is 15 amino acids long. The V segment lost 3 bases and the J segment 5 bases; nucleotides outside the gene matches: 6. Per the germline V gene, CDR1 is SGHTA and CDR2 is FQGNSA. The CDR3 bases are TGTGCCAGCAGCTTGCTTGCGGGGGTGACCGGGGAGCTGTTTTTT. Its translation: CASSLLAGVTGELFF.

This clonotype occurred a few times. V gene TRBV12-3 or TRBV12-4 combines with J gene TRBJ1-1; no firm D call. Trimming shortened V by 3 bases and J by 1 base, and 9 bases separated the two germline ends. The CDR3 extends over 14 amino acids. Written as DNA, the CDR3 is TGTGCCAGCAGTTTTCCGGAGGCGAACACTGAAGCTTTCTTT. Translated, it gives CASSFPEANTEAFF.

At least ten counts were recorded for this clonotype. This chain joins TRBV11-2 and TRBJ2-7; maybe TRBD1 (5 bases). CDR3 length: 14 residues. Germline lookup yields CDR1 SGHAT and CDR2 FQNNGV. V was cut by 5 bases and J by 3 bases, with 14 bases left in between. DNA for the CDR3: TGTGCCAGCAGCGCCAGGGTTCAGGGCTACGAGCAGTACTTC. It specifies CASSARVQGYEQYF.

The table lists this clonotype with a few counts. At one boundary the junction diverges from the germline segment, which might be a read error. CDR3 loop: CASSEGARRETKYF. DNA of the CDR3: TGTGCCAGCAGTGAAGGCGCCAGGCGAGAGACCAAGTACTTC. The chain carries TRBV2 and TRBJ2-5; D unresolved. The CDR3 is made up of 14 amino acids. CDR1 is SNHLY and CDR2 is FYNNEI in the germline V gene.

This clonotype was counted at least ten times. The chain carries TRBV7-3 and TRBJ2-1, with 7 bases matching TRBD2. Germline assignment: CDR1 SGHTA and CDR2 FQGTGA. V shed 5 bases, J shed 0 bases, and the junction held 4 bases outside the gene matches. CDR3 length: 15 amino acids. The CDR3 bases are TGTGCCAGCAGCCAATGGACTAGCTCCTACAATGAGCAGTTCTTC. Translating it yields CASSQWTSSYNEQFF.